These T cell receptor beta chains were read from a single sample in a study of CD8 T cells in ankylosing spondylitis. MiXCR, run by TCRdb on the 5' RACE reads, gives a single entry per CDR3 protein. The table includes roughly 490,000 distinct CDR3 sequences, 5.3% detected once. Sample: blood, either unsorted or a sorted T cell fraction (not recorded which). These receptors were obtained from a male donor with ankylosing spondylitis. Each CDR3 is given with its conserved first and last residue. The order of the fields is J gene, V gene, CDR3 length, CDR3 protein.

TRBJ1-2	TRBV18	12	CASRSQPGGYTF
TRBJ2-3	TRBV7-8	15	CASSFRLARTDTQYF
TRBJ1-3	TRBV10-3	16	CAIRGDRGESGNTIYF
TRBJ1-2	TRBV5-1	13	CASSLGPEQDYTF
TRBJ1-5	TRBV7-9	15	CASSPSGTGVQPQHF
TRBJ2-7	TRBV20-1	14	CSASRLAPSYEQYF
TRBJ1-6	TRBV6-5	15	CASSYSGTDNSPLHF
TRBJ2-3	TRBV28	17	CASSKPRALGWTDTQYF
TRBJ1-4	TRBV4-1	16	CASSPKPQGPAEKLFF
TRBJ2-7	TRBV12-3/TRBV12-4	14	CASSLAGHGVGQYF
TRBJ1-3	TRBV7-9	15	CASSSGPGSGNTIYF
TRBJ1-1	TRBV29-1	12	CSVEGSNTEAFF
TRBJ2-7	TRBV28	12	CASSPDWSEQYF
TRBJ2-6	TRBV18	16	CASSEEGGAGANVLTF
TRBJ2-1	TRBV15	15	CATSRGPNSRNEQFF
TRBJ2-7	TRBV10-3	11	CAINGGLEQYF
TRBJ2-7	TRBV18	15	CASSPGGPKSYEQYF
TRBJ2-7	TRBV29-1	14	CSVEGQGDSYEQYF
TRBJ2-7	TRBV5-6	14	CASSLGARLAEQYF
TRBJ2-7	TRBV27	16	CASSLYPPLPIRGQYF
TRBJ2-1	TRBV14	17	CASSQLFGLGGWGEQFF
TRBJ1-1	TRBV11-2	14	CASSLDGPGTEAFF
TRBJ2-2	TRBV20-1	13	CSASPPDTGELFF
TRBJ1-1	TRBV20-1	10	CTLDRTEAFF
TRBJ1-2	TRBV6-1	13	CATQRDRRSGYTF
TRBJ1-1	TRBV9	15	CASSPTLMRNTEAFF
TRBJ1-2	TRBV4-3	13	CASSQFSRGGYTF
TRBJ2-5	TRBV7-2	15	CASSHPGLAGGTQYF
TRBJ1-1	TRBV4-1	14	CASRTGRENTEAFF
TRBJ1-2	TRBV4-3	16	CASSQEGAKGTGGYTF
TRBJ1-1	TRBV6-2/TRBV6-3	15	CASRPRVSRSTEAFF
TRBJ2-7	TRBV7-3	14	CASSLKGGQDEQYF
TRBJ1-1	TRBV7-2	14	CASSLTVTNTEAFF